Listed here are 22 T cell receptor beta chains from one sample, sequenced in a study of cytomegalovirus exposure and HLA in healthy donors. Researchers ran the PCR with 60 Vbeta and 13 Jbeta primers. Profiled with immunoSEQ multiplex PCR; TCRdb holds only in-frame clones, not every one. The repertoire has approximately 200,000 clones, more than 65% of them found once; the top ten carry 1.5%. Sequencing was performed on PBMCs. The source is a girl aged 5 to 17 in good health and CMV-seropositive.

The V call is TRBV19, the J call TRBJ2-1, with TRBD2 as a possible D gene (7 bases). Germline values: CDR1 LNHDA, CDR2 SQIVND (reference sequence). The CDR3 covers 15 residues. Trimming left V 7 bases short and J 8 bases short, with 21 bases between. CDR3 protein: CASISKGAGADEQFF. The CDR3 DNA reads as TGTGCCAGTATCTCCAAGGGCGCGGGGGCGGATGAGCAGTTCTTC.

The gene calls are TRBV5-1 and TRBJ2-5; 12 bases line up with TRBD2. The germline CDR1 and CDR2 sequences are SGHRS and YFSETQ. V shed 0 bases, J shed 1 base, and the junction held 4 bases outside the gene matches. The CDR3 length is 17 residues. CDR3 sequence (DNA): TGCGCCAGCAGCTTGGGGCTAGCGGGGGGGCTCCAAGAGACCCAGTACTTC. Translation gives CASSLGLAGGLQETQYF.

The rearrangement links TRBV7-2 to TRBJ2-5; perhaps TRBD2 as D (5 bases). CDR1 and CDR2 from the germline V gene are SGHTA and FQGNSA. The V end lost 5 bases, the J end lost 2 bases, and 15 bases lay between the germline ends. The CDR3 has 15 residues. CDR3 nucleotide sequence: TGTGCCAGCAGCCTAGGCGGGCGCAAACAAGAGACCCAGTACTTC. Residues: CASSLGGRKQETQYF.

A few counts support this clone. The chain carries TRBV6-6 and TRBJ1-1; D may be TRBD1 (6 bases). CDR1 and CDR2 from the germline V gene are MNHNY and SVGAGI (reference sequence). V was clipped by 1 base and J by 6 bases, with 18 bases between them. The length of the CDR3 is 16 residues. CDR3 region: CASSYFYSGGQAEAFF. CDR3 nucleotides: TGTGCCAGCAGTTACTTCTACTCGGGGGGGCAGGCTGAAGCTTTCTTT.

This clone was observed a few times. The CDR3 sequence: CASSPRASGAYNEQFF. DNA of the CDR3: TGTGCCAGCAGCCCCCGGGCTAGCGGGGCCTACAATGAGCAGTTCTTC. The V and J genes are TRBV11-2 and TRBJ2-1, with TRBD2 matching over 9 bases. V lost 5 bases, J lost 2 bases, and 7 bases stayed unmatched. The CDR3 length is 16 residues. Germline assignment: CDR1 SGHAT and CDR2 FQNNGV.

The chain links TRBV7-2 to TRBJ1-2; D possibly corresponds to TRBD1 (6 bases). V shed 0 bases and J shed 5 bases, with 10 bases lying between them. This CDR3 has 14 residues. Germline CDR1 SGHTA, CDR2 FQGNSA. The CDR3, as DNA: TGTGCCAGCAGCTTAGCGCTTGGGACATATGGCTACACCTTC. Translating gives CASSLALGTYGYTF.

The V call is TRBV19, the J call TRBJ1-2, with D perhaps TRBD1 (5 bases). V lost 7 bases to trimming and J lost 4 bases, with 16 bases between them. The CDR3 covers 14 residues. Germline CDR1 LNHDA, CDR2 SQIVND (reference sequence). Here the CDR3 reads CASIGTAGGYGYTF. CDR3 bases: TGTGCCAGTATTGGGACTGCGGGGGGCTATGGCTACACCTTC.

The CDR3 here is CASSESGIDQPQHF. The DNA for the CDR3 is TGTGCCAGCAGTGAGTCCGGGATTGATCAGCCCCAGCATTTT. The chain has TRBV25-1 and TRBJ1-5, with D unresolved. The CDR3 is 14 residues long. Germline assignment: CDR1 MGHDK and CDR2 SYGVNS. V was shortened by 3 bases and J by 5 bases, with 11 bases between the two germline ends. The full variable domain, in which reference TRBV25-1 and TRBJ1-5 provide the parts outside the CDR3, is EADIYQTPRYLVIGTGKKITLECSQTMGHDKMYWYQQDPGMELHLIHYSYGVNSTEKGDLSSESTVSRIRTEHFPLTLESARPSHTSQYLCASSESGIDQPQHFGDGTRLSIL.

V is TRBV11-3 and J is TRBJ2-2; the match to TRBD2 covers 14 bases. The germline V gene encodes CDR1 SGHNT and CDR2 YENEEA. After removal of 7 bases from V and 3 bases from J, the junction contained 4 bases not matched to a gene. The CDR3 covers 16 residues. This CDR3 reads CASTWGLAGDTGELFF. Written as DNA, the CDR3 is TGTGCCAGCACCTGGGGACTAGCGGGAGACACCGGGGAGCTGTTTTTT. Using reference TRBV11-3 and TRBJ2-2 for the parts outside the CDR3, the full variable domain is EAGVVQSPRYKIIEKKQPVAFWCNPISGHNTLYWYLQNLGQGPELLIRYENEEAVDDSQLPKDRFSAERLKGVDSTLKIQPAELGDSAVYLCASTWGLAGDTGELFFGEGSRLTVL.

Points on this clone: Sequence at one end of the junction differs from germline and may be a read error. The sample contains more than one DNA sequence encoding this CDR3. The chain employs TRBV25-1 and TRBJ1-1, with a possible D match to TRBD1 (6 bases). Germline CDR1 is MGHDK and CDR2 is SYGVNS. This CDR3 is built from 13 residues. CDR3: CASSVGANTEAFF. The CDR3 DNA sequence: TGTGCCAGCAGTGTGGGGGCGAACACTGAAGCTTTCTTC.

The CDR3 DNA follows: TGTGCCACTCTAAATGCGGCGACAGGGCTAGGTCCAGGCGTAGCTGGAAACACCATATATTTT. It codes for CATLNAATGLGPGVAGNTIYF. The chain links TRBV15 to TRBJ1-3; 7 nucleotides agree with TRBD1. Germline V gene lookup returns CDR1 LNHNV and CDR2 YYDKDF (reference sequence). V dropped 9 bases and J dropped 2; count of bases not matched to a gene: 28. The CDR3 totals 21 residues.

The CDR3 coding sequence is TGTGCCAGCAGGGTGGGGACAGGGGTTGCCGAGCAGTACTTC. Translating it yields CASRVGTGVAEQYF. V is TRBV6-1 and J is TRBJ2-7, with 10 bases fitting TRBD1. The CDR3 covers 14 residues. The germline V gene has CDR1 MNHNS and CDR2 SASEGT. The V and J ends lost 6 bases and 6 bases, in that order; junction bases with no gene match: 8.

This clone showed up just a few times. The chain employs TRBV27 and TRBJ1-3, with a tentative D call TRBD1 (5 bases). CDR3 length: 14 amino acids. Germline CDR1 reads MNHEY; CDR2 reads SMNVEV (reference sequence). The V end lost 4 bases, the J end lost 3 bases, and 10 bases lay between the germline ends. Here the CDR3 DNA reads TGTGCCAGCAGTTCAGCGGGGGTTGGAAACACCATATATTTT. Translation gives CASSSAGVGNTIYF.

The chain carries TRBV10-3 and TRBJ2-6, with a weak D call TRBD1 (5 bases). This CDR3 is 19 amino acids long. The ends were cut back, 3 bases at V and 0 bases at J, with 18 bases in the middle. Germline V gene data show CDR1 as ENHRY and CDR2 as SYGVKD. The CDR3 region is CAISDPHLDSRSGANVLTF. The CDR3 bases are TGTGCCATCAGTGATCCCCATCTCGACAGTCGCTCTGGGGCCAACGTCCTGACTTTC.

The chain recombines TRBV5-1 with TRBJ1-2; 7 nucleotides match TRBD1. The CDR3 spans 14 residues. V lost 0 bases and J lost 3; bases outside the gene matches: 2. In germline, CDR1 is SGHRS, CDR2 YFSETQ. The DNA for the CDR3 is TGCGCCAGCAGCTTGGCCGGGACAGACTATGGCTACACCTTC. It is translated as CASSLAGTDYGYTF. Full variable domain (remainder filled in from reference TRBV5-1 and TRBJ1-2): KAGVTQTPRYLIKTRGQQVTLSCSPISGHRSVSWYQQTPGQGLQFLFEYFSETQRNKGNFPGRFSGRQFSNSRSEMNVSTLELGDSALYLCASSLAGTDYGYTFGSGTRLTVV.

The J gene is TRBJ2-3, the V gene TRBV2; D remains ambiguous. Germline CDR1 reads SNHLY; CDR2 reads FYNNEI. The CDR3 totals 13 residues. V dropped 8 bases and J dropped 1 base, with 10 bases sitting between them. The CDR3, as DNA: TGTGCCAGCCAAAGACTTGGCACAGATACGCAGTATTTT. Translation: CASQRLGTDTQYF.

The chain carries TRBV7-2 and TRBJ2-7; 7 nucleotides agree with TRBD1. Trimming took 1 base from V and 6 from J; bases not matched to a gene: 3. The CDR3 consists of 13 residues. The germline V gene has CDR1 SGHTA and CDR2 FQGNSA. CDR3 nucleotide sequence: TGTGCCAGCAGCTTAGGATCAGGGGGCGAGCAGTACTTC. Amino acid sequence: CASSLGSGGEQYF.

This rearrangement joins TRBV11-3 to TRBJ2-5; TRBD1 might be the D (5 bases). In germline, CDR1 is SGHNT, CDR2 YENEEA. V lost 3 bases and J 2 bases, leaving 10 bases between the germline ends. This CDR3 is built from 14 residues. The CDR3 reads CASSFSGHQETQYF. The CDR3, as DNA: TGTGCCAGCAGCTTCTCCGGACATCAAGAGACCCAGTACTTC.

The chain carries TRBV19 and TRBJ1-2, with 9 bases that match TRBD1. This CDR3 region has 13 residues. The germline V gene has CDR1 LNHDA and CDR2 SQIVND (reference sequence). V gave up 3 bases and J gave up 5 bases; unmatched junction bases: 1. The CDR3 protein is CASSIGQGYGYTF. For the CDR3, the DNA is TGTGCCAGTAGTATCGGACAGGGGTATGGCTACACCTTC. Together with reference TRBV19 and TRBJ1-2, the CDR3 gives the full variable domain: DGGITQSPKYLFRKEGQNVTLSCEQNLNHDAMYWYRQDPGQGLRLIYYSQIVNDFQKGDIAEGYSVSREKKESFPLTVTSAQKNPTAFYLCASSIGQGYGYTFGSGTRLTVV.

This chain joins TRBV7-2 and TRBJ2-4, with TRBD2 as a possible D gene (7 bases). V was trimmed by 2 bases and J by 5 bases, leaving 13 bases between them. The CDR3 spans 15 residues. In germline, CDR1 is SGHTA, CDR2 FQGNSA. CDR3 DNA: TGTGCCAGCAGCTTAAACGCGGGGGCTCAAAACATTCAGTACTTC. Protein product: CASSLNAGAQNIQYF.

The CDR3 nucleotides are TGTGCCAGCAGTCGAGACAGCTCCTATGGCTACACCTTC. The encoded protein is CASSRDSSYGYTF. The chain recombines TRBV6-5 with TRBJ1-2; D may be TRBD1 (5 bases). With 5 bases removed from V and 4 bases from J, the gap between germline ends came to 11 bases. CDR3 length: 13 amino acids. CDR1 MNHEY and CDR2 SVGAGI come from the germline V gene.

The genes are TRBV9 and TRBJ2-3, with 8 bases that match TRBD2. Germline V gives CDR1 SGDLS, CDR2 YYNGEE. Losses at the gene ends were 4 bases for V and 2 bases for J; bases not matched to a gene: 9. The CDR3 loop spans 16 amino acids. CDR3: CASSPRTSSTTDTQYF. CDR3 nucleotides: TGTGCCAGCAGCCCGCGGACTAGCTCCACCACAGATACGCAGTATTTT. Variable domain in full (rest from reference TRBV9 and TRBJ2-3): DSGVTQTPKHLITATGQRVTLRCSPRSGDLSVYWYQQSLDQGLQFLIQYYNGEERAKGNILERFSAQQFPDLHSELNLSSLELGDSALYFCASSPRTSSTTDTQYFGPGTRLTVL.